The 14 T cell receptor beta chains listed next were all sequenced from one sample in a study of cytomegalovirus exposure and HLA in healthy donors. The PCR used 60 Vbeta and 13 Jbeta primers. The assay was immunoSEQ multiplex PCR, and TCRdb's table has in-frame clones only and misses some. The sample holds fewer than 200,000 clones, approximately 82% seen once. The sample taken for sequencing was PBMCs. The receptors were sampled from a male donor in good health and CMV-seronegative.

This clone was seen more than once but under ten times. The rearrangement uses TRBV9 and TRBJ1-1; 7 bases line up with TRBD1. Losses at the gene ends were 3 bases for V and 4 bases for J; bases not matched to a gene: 6. Germline CDR1 is SGDLS and CDR2 is YYNGEE. There are 14 residues in the CDR3. The CDR3 sequence: CASSEGNRGTEAFF. Here the CDR3 DNA reads TGTGCCAGCAGCGAAGGGAACAGGGGCACTGAAGCTTTCTTT.

This chain connects TRBV7-3 to TRBJ2-7; D perhaps matches TRBD1 (6 bases). Germline CDR1 is SGHTA and CDR2 is FQGTGA. The CDR3 totals 16 residues. V was trimmed by 2 bases and J by 5 bases, leaving 19 bases between them. The CDR3 protein is CASSLGLFRQEDEQYF. CDR3 DNA: TGTGCCAGCAGCTTAGGGCTTTTCAGACAGGAGGACGAGCAGTACTTC. The full variable domain, with the rest looked up from reference TRBV7-3 and TRBJ2-7, is GAGVSQTPSNKVTEKGKYVELRCDPISGHTALYWYRQSLGQGPEFLIYFQGTGAADDSGLPNDRFFAVRPEGSVSTLKIQRTERGDSAVYLCASSLGLFRQEDEQYFGPGTRLTVT.

The rearrangement uses TRBV15 and TRBJ2-5; 12 bases are a match to TRBD2. V lost 3 bases, J lost 5 bases, and 19 bases stayed unmatched. The CDR3 is made up of 20 amino acids. The germline CDR1 and CDR2 sequences are LNHNV and YYDKDF (reference sequence). The CDR3 DNA reads as TGTGCCACCAGCAGGAAACAATTACCCGCACTAGCGGGGGGCGGGGAGACCCAGTACTTC. Translating gives CATSRKQLPALAGGGETQYF.

The CDR3 bases are TGTGCCAGCAGTACGGGGACTAGCGGGAGTGGTGAGCAGTTCTTC. Residues: CASSTGTSGSGEQFF. The chain links TRBV6-5 to TRBJ2-1; 14 bases fit TRBD2. Germline lookup yields CDR1 MNHEY and CDR2 SVGAGI. Trimming cost V 5 bases and J 9 bases; bases outside gene matches: 6. CDR3 size: 15 residues.

The V gene is TRBV7-7, the J gene TRBJ2-2; no definite D call. The CDR3 consists of 13 residues. Trimming removed 5 bases at V and 5 bases at J, with 9 bases between. Germline V gives CDR1 SSHAT, CDR2 FNYEAQ (reference sequence). This chain's CDR3 is CASSPARTGELFF. DNA for the CDR3: TGTGCCAGCAGCCCGGCCAGGACCGGGGAGCTGTTTTTT.

This clone was picked up one time. The chain uses TRBV28 and TRBJ2-5; D gene unclear. The CDR3 sequence is 14 residues long. Germline V lookup: CDR1 MDHEN, CDR2 SYDVKM. Trimming removed 4 bases from V and 4 bases from J, with 13 bases in between. CDR3 DNA sequence: TGTGCCAGCAGTTGGCGGCGCCCAAGAGAGACCCAGTACTTC. It encodes CASSWRRPRETQYF.

The chain couples TRBV5-1 to TRBJ2-3, with 7 bases matching TRBD2. The length of the CDR3 is 15 residues. J was trimmed by 5 bases and V by 0 bases; bases with no gene match: 6. Looked up from germline, CDR1 is SGHRS and CDR2 is YFSETQ. The CDR3 protein is CASSLAGGGRDTQYF. The CDR3 DNA reads TGCGCCAGCAGCTTGGCCGGGGGAGGGCGAGATACGCAGTATTTT.

This rearrangement joins TRBV2 to TRBJ2-5; 7 nucleotides match TRBD1. Losses at the gene ends were 7 bases for V and 5 bases for J; bases not matched to a gene: 10. This CDR3 region has 14 residues. Germline CDR1 reads SNHLY; CDR2 reads FYNNEI. CDR3 nucleotides: TGTGCCAGCACTAACAGGGGCCTCCGGGAGACCCAGTACTTC. The encoded protein is CASTNRGLRETQYF.

The genes are TRBV28 and TRBJ2-7, with a possible D match to TRBD2 (5 bases). CDR1 and CDR2 from the germline V gene are MDHEN and SYDVKM. The CDR3 sequence is 13 residues long. Trimming left V 2 bases short and J 4 bases short, with 9 bases between. The CDR3 region has the DNA TGTGCCAGCAGTTTAGGTGGGAGATACGAGCAGTACTTC. Protein sequence: CASSLGGRYEQYF.

The rearrangement joins TRBV19 to TRBJ2-7, with D possibly being TRBD1 (5 bases). The CDR3 spans 15 residues. Looked up from germline, CDR1 is LNHDA and CDR2 is SQIVND (reference sequence). With 1 base removed from V and 6 bases from J, the gap between germline ends came to 16 bases. CDR3 sequence: CASSIGFRVNGEQYF. CDR3 nucleotide sequence: TGTGCCAGTAGTATAGGGTTCAGGGTAAATGGCGAGCAGTACTTC.

This clone is a singleton in its sample. The rearrangement joins TRBV4-1 to TRBJ1-1; 9 nucleotides align to TRBD1. CDR1 and CDR2 (germline): MGHRA, YSYEKL. V lost 0 bases to trimming and J lost 11 bases; unmatched junction nucleotides: 13. The CDR3 runs to 16 residues. The DNA for the CDR3 is TGCGCCAGCAGCCAAGAAACGGAACAGGGGGCGCTTACGGCTTTCTTT. It codes for CASSQETEQGALTAFF.

V and J are TRBV7-9 and TRBJ2-5; 8 positions match TRBD2. This CDR3 region has 14 residues. The J segment lost 5 bases and the V segment lost 4 bases, leaving 6 bases of the junction unmatched. From germline, CDR1 is SEHNR and CDR2 FQNEAQ (reference sequence). The DNA of the CDR3 is TGTGCCAGCAGCTACGGACTAGCAGTGGAGACCCAGTACTTC. It specifies CASSYGLAVETQYF.

This chain joins TRBV5-1 and TRBJ2-3; 7 positions match TRBD2. The ends lost 4 bases at V and 4 bases at J; junction bases unmatched: 9. There are 15 residues in the CDR3. Germline V CDR1 and CDR2: SGHRS, YFSETQ. CDR3: CASSTAGEVADTQYF. Here the CDR3 DNA reads TGCGCCAGCAGCACGGCGGGAGAGGTCGCAGATACGCAGTATTTT.

The V call is TRBV4-2, the J call TRBJ1-6, with no clear D. This CDR3 has 17 amino acids. V lost 0 bases and J lost 0, with 9 bases in between. The V gene's germline CDR1 is LGHNA and CDR2 YNFKEQ. CDR3 in DNA: TGTGCCAGCAGCCAAGATCCCCCGAGCTCCTATAATTCACCCCTCCACTTT. It encodes CASSQDPPSSYNSPLHF.